This T cell receptor (beta chain) appears in the sequencing data of a study of shared clonotypes between healthy human individuals. This clone showed up just a few times. Germline CDR1 reads SGHNT; CDR2 reads YYREEE (reference sequence). J lost 2 bases, V lost 3 bases, and 5 bases had no gene match. The CDR3 is made up of 15 amino acids. Measured with immunoSEQ multiplex PCR; TCRdb has only the in-frame clones, and not every one. The sample has some 450,000 clones; roughly three quarters are singletons. The TCR originated in a woman aged 40 to 50 in good health. Some clones in this sample may be carry-over from other donors' samples. The chain uses TRBV5-4 and TRBJ2-3; TRBD1 matches at 8 bases. The sample taken for sequencing was PBMCs. This CDR3 is CASSSRDRYTDTQYF. As DNA, the CDR3 is TGTGCCAGCAGCTCGAGGGACAGGTACACAGATACGCAGTATTTT. Supplemented by reference TRBV5-4 and TRBJ2-3, the full variable domain reads ETGVTQSPTHLIKTRGQQVTLRCSSQSGHNTVSWYQQALGQGPQFIFQYYREEENGRGNFPPRFSGLQFPNYSSELNVNALELDDSALYLCASSSRDRYTDTQYFGPGTRLTVL.